This T cell receptor (beta chain) was documented in a study of vaccination effects on CD4 cells after COVID-19. V was pared by 0 bases and J by 0 bases, with 6 bases between. The CDR3 runs to 14 residues. CDR1 and CDR2 from the germline V gene are SGHRS and YFSETQ. Culturing for around 10 days preceded CD4+ T cell isolation. TCRdb's copy holds only in-frame clones and misses some; the assay was immunoSEQ multiplex PCR. The repertoire holds 40,000 to 60,000 clones, with around 70% as singletons. Note on this clone: Its antigen is still unknown.

Sequenced material: CD4+ T cells from PBMCs cultured without peptide, taken before COVID-19 vaccination. This clonotype was obtained from a human donor who had a prior SARS-CoV-2 infection. The rearrangement uses TRBV5-1 and TRBJ2-5; no reliable D call. The CDR3 loop is CASSLDGNQETQYF. The CDR3 DNA reads TGCGCCAGCAGCTTGGATGGCAACCAAGAGACCCAGTACTTC.